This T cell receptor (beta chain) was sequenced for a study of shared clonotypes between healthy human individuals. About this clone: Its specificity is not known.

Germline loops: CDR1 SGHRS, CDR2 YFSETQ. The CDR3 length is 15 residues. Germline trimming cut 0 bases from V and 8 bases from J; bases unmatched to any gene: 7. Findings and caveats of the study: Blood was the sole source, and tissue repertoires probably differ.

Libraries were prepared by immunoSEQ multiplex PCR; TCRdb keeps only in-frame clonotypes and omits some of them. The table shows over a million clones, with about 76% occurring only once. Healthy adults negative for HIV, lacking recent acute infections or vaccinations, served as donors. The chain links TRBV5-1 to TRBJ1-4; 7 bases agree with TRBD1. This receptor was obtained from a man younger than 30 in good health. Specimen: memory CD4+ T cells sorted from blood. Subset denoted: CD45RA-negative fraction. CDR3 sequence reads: CASSLGQGVWEKLFF. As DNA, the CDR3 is TGCGCCAGCAGCTTGGGACAGGGAGTGTGGGAAAAACTGTTTTTT. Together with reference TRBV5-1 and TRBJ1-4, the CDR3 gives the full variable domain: KAGVTQTPRYLIKTRGQQVTLSCSPISGHRSVSWYQQTPGQGLQFLFEYFSETQRNKGNFPGRFSGRQFSNSRSEMNVSTLELGDSALYLCASSLGQGVWEKLFFGSGTQLSVL.